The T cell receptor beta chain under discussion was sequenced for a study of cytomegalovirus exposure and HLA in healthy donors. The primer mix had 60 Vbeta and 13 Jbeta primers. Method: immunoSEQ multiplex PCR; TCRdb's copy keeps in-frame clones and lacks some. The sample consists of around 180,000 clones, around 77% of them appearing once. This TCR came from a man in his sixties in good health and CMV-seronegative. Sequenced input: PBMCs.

CDR3 amino acids: CASSQDFSGLAGGPGKNIQYF. CDR3 bases: TGTGCCAGCAGCCAAGATTTTTCGGGACTAGCGGGGGGGCCGGGCAAAAACATTCAGTACTTC. This chain connects TRBV4-2 to TRBJ2-4, with 16 positions matching TRBD2. The CDR3 length is 21 residues. Germline V gene data show CDR1 as LGHNA and CDR2 as YNFKEQ. V dropped 0 bases and J dropped 3; count of bases not matched to a gene: 11.